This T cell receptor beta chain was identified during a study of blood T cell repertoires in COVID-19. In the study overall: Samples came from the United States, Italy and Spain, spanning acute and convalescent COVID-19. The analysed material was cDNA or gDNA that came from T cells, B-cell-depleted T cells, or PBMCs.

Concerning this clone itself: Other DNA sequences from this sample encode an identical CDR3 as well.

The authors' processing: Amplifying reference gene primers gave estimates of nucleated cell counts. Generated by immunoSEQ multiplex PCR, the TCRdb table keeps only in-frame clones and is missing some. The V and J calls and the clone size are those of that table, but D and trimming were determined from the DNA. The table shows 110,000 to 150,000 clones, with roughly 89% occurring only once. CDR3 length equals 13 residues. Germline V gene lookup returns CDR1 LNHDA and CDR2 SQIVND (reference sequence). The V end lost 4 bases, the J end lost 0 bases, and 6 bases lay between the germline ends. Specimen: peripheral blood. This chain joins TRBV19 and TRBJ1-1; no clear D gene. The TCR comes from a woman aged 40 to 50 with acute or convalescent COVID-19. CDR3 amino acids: CASSTGMNTEAFF. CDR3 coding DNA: TGTGCCAGTAGTACCGGTATGAACACTGAAGCTTTCTTT.